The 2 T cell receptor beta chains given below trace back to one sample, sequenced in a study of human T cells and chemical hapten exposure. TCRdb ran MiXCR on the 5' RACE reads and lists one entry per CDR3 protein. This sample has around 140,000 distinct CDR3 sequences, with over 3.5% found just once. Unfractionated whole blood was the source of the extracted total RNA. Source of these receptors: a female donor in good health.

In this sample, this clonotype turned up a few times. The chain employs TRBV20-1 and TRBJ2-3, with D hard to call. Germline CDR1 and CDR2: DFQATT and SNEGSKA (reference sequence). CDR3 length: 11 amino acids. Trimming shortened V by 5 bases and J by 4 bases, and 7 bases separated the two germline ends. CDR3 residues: CSAGEADTQYF. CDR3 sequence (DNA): TGCAGTGCTGGTGAGGCAGATACGCAGTATTTT.

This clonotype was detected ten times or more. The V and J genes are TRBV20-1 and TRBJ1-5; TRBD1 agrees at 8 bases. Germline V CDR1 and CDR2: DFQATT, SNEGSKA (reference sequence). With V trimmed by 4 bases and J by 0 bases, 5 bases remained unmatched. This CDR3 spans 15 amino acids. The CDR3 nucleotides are TGCAGTGCTACAGACAGGGGCGGTAGCAATCAGCCCCAGCATTTT. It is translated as CSATDRGGSNQPQHF.